A single sample is the source of the 9 T cell receptor beta chains below, sequenced in a study of Ad26.COV2.S vaccination and SARS-CoV-2 variants. The treatment is: about 20 received Ad26.COV2.S at low or high dose, single or two shots; about 5 received placebo; per-sample allocation not given. The samples date from day 63 after the first vaccine or placebo injection. Profiling relied on immunoSEQ multiplex PCR, and the TCRdb table lists in-frame clones only, not all of them. The sample has roughly 700,000 clones, roughly 90% seen once; the top ten hold over 1.3%. Here the sequenced sample was peripheral blood, taken in a trial of Ad26.COV2.S vaccine versus placebo. The receptors come from a person between 18 and 59 years old who received the Ad26.COV2.S COVID-19 vaccine or a placebo.

This clone was recorded only once. This chain joins TRBV2 and TRBJ2-1, with 8 positions matching TRBD2. The J segment lost 4 bases and the V segment lost 9 bases, leaving 11 bases of the junction unmatched. The CDR3 is made up of 15 amino acids. The V gene's germline CDR1 is SNHLY and CDR2 FYNNEI. As DNA, the CDR3 is TGTGCCAGGTCAAGAAGGCGGGAGGAGTACAATGAGCAGTTCTTC. Its translation is CARSRRREEYNEQFF. Together with reference TRBV2 and TRBJ2-1, the CDR3 gives the full variable domain: EPEVTQTPSHQVTQMGQEVILRCVPISNHLYFYWYRQILGQKVEFLVSFYNNEISEKSEIFDDQFSVERPDGSNFTLKIRSTKLEDSAMYFCARSRRREEYNEQFFGPGTRLTVL.

This CDR3 reads CASSVDGGLNTEAFF. The CDR3 coding sequence is TGTGCCAGCAGCGTAGATGGCGGATTGAACACTGAAGCTTTCTTT. The J gene is TRBJ1-1, the V gene TRBV9, with D hard to call. With 0 bases removed from V and 0 bases from J, the gap between germline ends came to 9 bases. This CDR3 is built from 15 residues. The V gene's germline CDR1 is SGDLS and CDR2 YYNGEE.

This clone was seen a single time. The chain is built from TRBV18 and TRBJ2-3, with 10 positions matching TRBD1. The CDR3 runs to 14 residues. The germline V gene has CDR1 KGHSH and CDR2 LQKENI. J gave up 6 bases and V 6 bases, and 6 bases lay outside the gene matches. The CDR3 region is CASSRDRGVDTQYF. The CDR3 region has the DNA TGTGCCAGCTCCCGGGACAGGGGAGTGGATACGCAGTATTTT. Drawing the rest from reference TRBV18 and TRBJ2-3, the complete variable domain is NAGVMQNPRHLVRRRGQEARLRCSPMKGHSHVYWYRQLPEEGLKFMVYLQKENIIDESGMPKERFSAEFPKEGPSILRIQQVVRGDSAAYFCASSRDRGVDTQYFGPGTRLTVL.

The rearrangement links TRBV12-3 or TRBV12-4 to TRBJ2-2; 7 bases are shared with TRBD1. CDR3 length: 13 amino acids. J lost 6 bases, V lost 7 bases, and 5 bases had no gene match. CDR3 loop: CASTLQGSGELFF. The CDR3 DNA is TGTGCCAGCACTCTACAGGGGTCCGGGGAGCTGTTTTTT.

The rearrangement uses TRBV23-1 and TRBJ1-2, with a possible D match to TRBD1 (5 bases). TRBV23-1 is an open reading frame whose function is uncertain. V lost 2 bases and J 4 bases, leaving 23 bases between the germline ends. This CDR3 has 18 amino acids. The CDR3 region has the DNA TGCGCCAGCAGTCAACCGAAACGCCATGCCGGGACGGGCTATGGCTACACCTTC. Translation gives CASSQPKRHAGTGYGYTF.

This clone was seen once. The chain couples TRBV29-1 to TRBJ1-4, with a weak D call TRBD1 (5 bases). V was pared by 3 bases and J by 1 base, with 6 bases between. There are 13 residues in the CDR3. The germline V gene has CDR1 SQVTM and CDR2 ANQGSEA. Here the CDR3 reads CSVEGETNEKLFF. The CDR3 region has the DNA TGCAGCGTTGAGGGGGAAACTAATGAAAAACTGTTTTTT.

This chain links TRBV2 with TRBJ1-6, with unresolved D. The CDR3 length is 13 residues. V lost 9 bases, J lost 10 bases, and 16 bases lay in between. In germline, CDR1 is SNHLY, CDR2 FYNNEI. CDR3 region: CARPDEIRSPLHF. In nucleotides, the CDR3 is TGTGCCAGACCGGACGAAATTCGCTCACCCCTCCACTTT.

The rearrangement uses TRBV19 and TRBJ2-6; possibly TRBD1 for D (6 bases). Trimming took 4 bases from V and 1 from J, leaving 11 bases between them. CDR1 LNHDA and CDR2 SQIVND come from the germline V gene (reference sequence). The CDR3 spans 16 residues. The CDR3 nucleotides read TGTGCCAGTAGTAGATTAACAGGGTCTGGGGCCAACGTCCTGACTTTC. It yields the protein CASSRLTGSGANVLTF.

This chain joins TRBV7-3 and TRBJ2-2; D may be TRBD2 (7 bases). Looked up from germline, CDR1 is SGHTA and CDR2 is FQGTGA. The CDR3 is 16 amino acids. V was pared by 5 bases and J by 0 bases, with 13 bases between. The CDR3 loop reads CASSPLGGPNTGELFF. For the CDR3, the DNA is TGTGCCAGCAGCCCACTCGGGGGGCCGAACACCGGGGAGCTGTTTTTT.